Below, 25 T cell receptor beta chains from the same sample are listed, as sequenced in a study of blood T cell repertoires in COVID-19 (dated by TCRdb to between 2020 and 2021). Library method: the immunoSEQ multiplex PCR assay. This is the immuneACCESS table as TCRdb keeps it, with only in-frame sequences that have V and J called. A part of the clones is gone; compared with another copy, unresolved V genes explain less than half, and the rest is unexplained. The sample table contains 300,000 to 400,000 clones; only one count was recorded for roughly 90% of them. The leading ten clones occupy 6% to 8% of the sample. The sequencing sample was made of peripheral blood. These receptors were collected from a woman in her 70s with COVID-19, enrolled during active disease.

This chain links TRBV4-1 with TRBJ2-2, with 9 positions matching TRBD2. Germline CDR1 MGHRA, CDR2 YSYEKL. The CDR3 has 16 amino acids. With V trimmed by 1 base and J by 4 bases, 4 bases remained unmatched. The CDR3 bases are TGCGCCAGCAGCCAAGTTAGCGGGGGAGGCACCGGGGAGCTGTTTTTT. It codes for CASSQVSGGGTGELFF.

This clone was picked up one time. This chain joins TRBV18 and TRBJ1-6, with 8 bases lining up with TRBD1. CDR1 is KGHSH, CDR2 LQKENI, per germline. The CDR3 sequence is 18 residues long. The J segment lost 7 bases and the V segment lost 2 bases, leaving 13 bases of the junction unmatched. CDR3 sequence: CASSPRRAQGARNSPLHF. CDR3 DNA: TGTGCCAGCTCACCAAGGAGAGCCCAGGGGGCGCGCAATTCACCCCTCCACTTT.

V is TRBV5-6 and J is TRBJ2-5; 7 bases match TRBD1. CDR3 length equals 15 residues. J gave up 2 bases and V 2 bases, and 6 bases lay outside the gene matches. Per germline, CDR1 SGHDT and CDR2 YYEEEE. This CDR3 is CASSLRDREQETQYF. The CDR3 DNA reads as TGTGCCAGCAGCTTACGTGACAGGGAACAAGAGACCCAGTACTTC.

The chain recombines TRBV13 with TRBJ2-7, with 9 nucleotides matching TRBD2. This CDR3 region has 15 residues. In germline, CDR1 is PRHDT, CDR2 FYEKMQ (reference sequence). Germline trimming cut 0 bases from V and 5 bases from J; bases unmatched to any gene: 5. The CDR3 DNA sequence: TGTGCCAGCAGCTTAGGGGCGGGGGGGCCCCACGAGCAGTACTTC. Amino acids: CASSLGAGGPHEQYF.

The genes are TRBV10-3 and TRBJ1-2; 9 positions agree with TRBD1. CDR3 length: 14 amino acids. Germline V gene lookup returns CDR1 ENHRY and CDR2 SYGVKD. Losses at the gene ends were 6 bases for V and 4 bases for J; bases not matched to a gene: 6. The CDR3 sequence is CAIRSPDRGYGYTF. The CDR3, as DNA: TGTGCCATCAGATCACCGGACAGGGGCTATGGCTACACCTTC.

The V call is TRBV4-3, the J call TRBJ1-1, with D possibly being TRBD1 (6 bases). The V end was cut by 4 bases, the J end by 2 bases, with 14 bases between. The CDR3 sequence is 15 residues long. CDR1 LGHNA and CDR2 YSLEER come from the germline V gene. The CDR3 region is CASSLSGHGNTEAFF. CDR3 nucleotide sequence: TGCGCCAGCAGCCTTTCGGGACACGGTAACACTGAAGCTTTCTTT.

The chain carries TRBV5-4 and TRBJ1-1, with 10 bases that match TRBD1. Germline CDR1 is SGHNT and CDR2 is YYREEE (reference sequence). This CDR3 has 15 residues. The junction had 6 bases not matched to a gene; V was cut back by 2 bases and J by 5 bases. The CDR3 coding sequence is TGTGCCAGCAGCTTCCGGGACAGGGGTGGTACTGAAGCTTTCTTT. This gives the protein CASSFRDRGGTEAFF.

The chain recombines TRBV5-6 with TRBJ2-1; 12 bases align to TRBD2. CDR3 length: 16 amino acids. Germline CDR1 is SGHDT and CDR2 is YYEEEE. V shed 2 bases and J 4 bases; nucleotides not matched to a gene: 4. The CDR3 here is CASSLTSGGTYNEQFF. The CDR3, as DNA: TGTGCCAGCAGCTTAACTAGCGGGGGGACTTACAATGAGCAGTTCTTC.

This clone was seen a handful of times. This chain joins TRBV9 and TRBJ1-1, with unresolved D. Germline CDR1 is SGDLS and CDR2 is YYNGEE. The CDR3 loop spans 15 amino acids. Between the trimmed V and J ends, which lost 4 bases and 1 base, there was a span of 14 bases. CDR3: CASSPYATGNTEAFF. The CDR3 bases are TGTGCCAGCAGCCCCTACGCCACCGGGAACACTGAAGCTTTCTTT. The complete variable domain, with remaining parts taken from reference TRBV9 and TRBJ1-1, reads DSGVTQTPKHLITATGQRVTLRCSPRSGDLSVYWYQQSLDQGLQFLIQYYNGEERAKGNILERFSAQQFPDLHSELNLSSLELGDSALYFCASSPYATGNTEAFFGQGTRLTVV.

This clone showed up just once. One end of the junction is discordant with germline, which a read error may explain. The chain recombines TRBV4-1 with TRBJ2-1, with 8 bases lining up with TRBD2. The CDR3 spans 17 residues. Germline assignment: CDR1 MGHRA and CDR2 YSYEKL. This chain's CDR3 is CASSLSGGGFSCNEQFF. CDR3 bases: TGCGCCAGCAGCCTGAGCGGGGGCGGTTTTTCCTGCAATGAGCAGTTCTTC.

This chain joins TRBV7-9 and TRBJ1-4, with 9 bases matching TRBD1. The length of the CDR3 is 14 residues. CDR1 is SEHNR, CDR2 FQNEAQ, per germline (reference sequence). After removal of 8 bases from V and 6 bases from J, the junction contained 7 bases not matched to a gene. The CDR3 reads CASGETGGYEKLFF. In DNA form, the CDR3 reads TGTGCCAGCGGGGAGACAGGGGGGTATGAAAAACTGTTTTTT.

The chain links TRBV7-2 to TRBJ1-1; 10 bases are shared with TRBD1. The CDR3 is 17 amino acids. V lost 4 bases to trimming and J lost 2 bases; unmatched junction nucleotides: 10. Germline loops: CDR1 SGHTA, CDR2 FQGNSA. The CDR3 loop reads CASSSPLDRGLNTEAFF. In DNA form, the CDR3 reads TGTGCCAGCAGCTCCCCTTTAGACAGGGGGCTTAACACTGAAGCTTTCTTT.

The chain is built from TRBV2 and TRBJ1-5; D not resolved. This CDR3 has 15 residues. Between the trimmed V and J ends, which lost 3 bases and 1 base, there was a span of 10 bases. In germline, CDR1 is SNHLY, CDR2 FYNNEI. This chain's CDR3 is CASSEMGGSNQPQHF. DNA for the CDR3: TGTGCCAGCAGTGAGATGGGAGGGAGCAATCAGCCCCAGCATTTT.

The rearrangement uses TRBV28 and TRBJ2-5, with a weak D call TRBD1 (5 bases). Germline loops: CDR1 MDHEN, CDR2 SYDVKM. The CDR3 is 14 amino acids. Trimming removed 3 bases at V and 5 bases at J, with 13 bases between. The CDR3 nucleotides read TGTGCCAGCAGTTTCATGGGGCTCACGGAGACCCAGTACTTC. It specifies CASSFMGLTETQYF.

This chain uses TRBV27 with TRBJ2-5; D is possibly TRBD2 (6 bases). V was pared by 5 bases and J by 1 base, with 20 bases between. The CDR3 consists of 17 residues. Looked up from germline, CDR1 is MNHEY and CDR2 is SMNVEV (reference sequence). CDR3 sequence (DNA): TGTGCCAGCAGTCCATGGGCCGGGACTCCTACCCAAGAGACCCAGTACTTC. Its protein product is CASSPWAGTPTQETQYF.

The CDR3 is CASSLDTGGSHYEQYF. The CDR3 DNA reads TGCGCCAGCAGCTTGGATACAGGGGGATCCCACTACGAGCAGTACTTC. V usage is TRBV5-1 and J usage is TRBJ2-7; TRBD1 aligns across 8 bases. The CDR3 loop spans 16 amino acids. The V segment lost 0 bases and the J segment 3 bases; nucleotides outside the gene matches: 8. Looked up from germline, CDR1 is SGHRS and CDR2 is YFSETQ.

CDR3 residues: CASSLTTGHNQPQHF. The DNA of the CDR3 is TGTGCCAGTAGCCTTACAACAGGGCACAATCAGCCCCAGCATTTT. V is TRBV19 and J is TRBJ1-5, with D possibly matching TRBD1 (6 bases). Deletions cut 6 bases from V and 3 bases from J, with 15 bases between. The germline CDR1 and CDR2 sequences are LNHDA and SQIVND (reference sequence). There are 15 residues in the CDR3.

The V gene is TRBV11-3, the J gene TRBJ2-2; D ambiguous. Germline assignment: CDR1 SGHNT and CDR2 YENEEA. The length of the CDR3 is 16 residues. Trimming removed 0 bases at V and 0 bases at J, with 8 bases between. As DNA, the CDR3 is TGTGCCAGCAGCTTAGATTCCCCCTCGAACACCGGGGAGCTGTTTTTT. This encodes CASSLDSPSNTGELFF.

The rearrangement links TRBV27 to TRBJ1-1, with unresolved D. V was trimmed by 3 bases and J by 1 base, leaving 9 bases between them. The CDR3 covers 14 residues. The germline gives CDR1 MNHEY, CDR2 SMNVEV (reference sequence). The CDR3 here is CASSFATGNTEAFF. CDR3 bases: TGTGCCAGCAGTTTTGCGACTGGGAACACTGAAGCTTTCTTT.

The gene calls are TRBV10-3 and TRBJ2-7, with D perhaps matching TRBD1 (5 bases). The V gene lost 8 bases and the J gene lost 0 bases, with 11 bases spanning the gap. CDR3 length: 13 residues. The germline gives CDR1 ENHRY, CDR2 SYGVKD. As DNA, the CDR3 is TGTGCCATCCAGGGAACGAGCTCCTACGAGCAGTACTTC. Translated: CAIQGTSSYEQYF.

The J gene is TRBJ1-2, the V gene TRBV27, with D uncertain. The CDR3 spans 13 residues. Per the germline V gene, CDR1 is MNHEY and CDR2 is SMNVEV (reference sequence). V gave up 3 bases and J gave up 3 bases, with 8 bases separating them. CDR3 residues: CASSFEADYGYTF. The CDR3 coding sequence is TGTGCCAGCAGTTTCGAGGCAGACTATGGCTACACCTTC.

The V and J genes are TRBV10-3 and TRBJ1-1, with D possibly TRBD1 on 5 matching bases. Germline loops: CDR1 ENHRY, CDR2 SYGVKD. The CDR3 loop spans 13 amino acids. Trimming shortened V by 4 bases and J by 0 bases, and 6 bases separated the two germline ends. The CDR3 sequence: CAISGTMNTEAFF. The CDR3 nucleotides are TGTGCCATCAGTGGGACAATGAACACTGAAGCTTTCTTT.

This chain links TRBV5-4 with TRBJ1-3; TRBD1 aligns across 7 bases. Trimming removed 0 bases from V and 4 bases from J; junction bases left unmatched: 1. This CDR3 is 14 amino acids long. The germline gives CDR1 SGHNT, CDR2 YYREEE (reference sequence). The CDR3: CASSLEGGGNTIYF. The CDR3 coding sequence is TGTGCCAGCAGCTTGGAAGGGGGCGGAAACACCATATATTTT. Together with reference TRBV5-4 and TRBJ1-3, the CDR3 gives the full variable domain: ETGVTQSPTHLIKTRGQQVTLRCSSQSGHNTVSWYQQALGQGPQFIFQYYREEENGRGNFPPRFSGLQFPNYSSELNVNALELDDSALYLCASSLEGGGNTIYFGEGSWLTVV.

The sample holds one count of this clone. The chain links TRBV27 to TRBJ2-1; 9 bases align to TRBD1. V lost 4 bases, J lost 5 bases, and 3 bases stayed unmatched. Germline V gene lookup returns CDR1 MNHEY and CDR2 SMNVEV (reference sequence). The CDR3 spans 14 residues. The CDR3 bases are TGTGCCAGCAGTTACGGACAGGGGAACAATGAGCAGTTCTTC. Protein sequence: CASSYGQGNNEQFF.

J is TRBJ2-7 and V is TRBV5-4, with 10 nucleotides matching TRBD1. Germline V gene lookup returns CDR1 SGHNT and CDR2 YYREEE (reference sequence). The CDR3 contains 14 residues. With V trimmed by 4 bases and J by 5 bases, 6 bases remained unmatched. CDR3 sequence: CASSNQGTGDEQYF. In DNA form, the CDR3 reads TGTGCCAGCAGCAACCAGGGGACAGGGGACGAGCAGTACTTC.